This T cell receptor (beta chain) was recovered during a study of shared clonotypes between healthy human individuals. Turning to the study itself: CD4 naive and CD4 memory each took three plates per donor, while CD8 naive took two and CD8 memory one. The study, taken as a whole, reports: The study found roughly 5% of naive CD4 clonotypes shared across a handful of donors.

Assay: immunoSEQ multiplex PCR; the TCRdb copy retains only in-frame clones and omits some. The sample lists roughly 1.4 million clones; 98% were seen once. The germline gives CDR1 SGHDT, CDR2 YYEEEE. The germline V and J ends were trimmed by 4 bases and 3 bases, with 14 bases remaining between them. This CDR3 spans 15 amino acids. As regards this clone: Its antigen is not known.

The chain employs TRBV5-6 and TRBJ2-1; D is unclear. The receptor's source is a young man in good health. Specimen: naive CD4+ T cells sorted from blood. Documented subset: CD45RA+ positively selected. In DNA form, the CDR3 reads TGTGCCAGCAGCCCACATGGACCGTTCTACAATGAGCAGTTCTTC. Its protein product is CASSPHGPFYNEQFF. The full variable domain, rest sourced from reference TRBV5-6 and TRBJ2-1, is DAGVTQSPTHLIKTRGQQVTLRCSPKSGHDTVSWYQQALGQGPQFIFQYYEEEERQRGNFPDRFSGHQFPNYSSELNVNALLLGDSALYLCASSPHGPFYNEQFFGPGTRLTVL.